This is a list of T cell receptor beta chains from one sample in a study of cytomegalovirus exposure and HLA in healthy donors. Repertoires were generated with immunoSEQ multiplex PCR, while TCRdb's copy carries only in-frame clones and drops some. The top ten clones hold over 9% of a sample with 150,000 to 200,000 clones, roughly 86% of them seen once. The source material was PBMCs. These receptors came from a woman aged 18-29 years in good health and CMV-seropositive. The CDR3 runs from the conserved cysteine through the conserved F or W. D genes are given only for firm matches. Some rows have no size entry. The others give once, few or many, or a class for an expanded clone.

V gene	D gene	clone size	J gene	CDR3 DNA	CDR3 protein
TRBV6-4	TRBD2	.	TRBJ2-3	TGTGCCAGCAGTGCGGGACTAGTAGACACAGATACGCAGTATTTT	CASSAGLVDTDTQYF
TRBV5-4	.	few	TRBJ2-7	TGTGCCAGCAGCTCGAGGACAGCGCTCTCCTACGAGCAGTACTTC	CASSSRTALSYEQYF
TRBV6-1	TRBD1	.	TRBJ1-2	TGTGCCAGCAGTGTGTCAGGGGGCCTTGGCTACACCTTC	CASSVSGGLGYTF
TRBV30	TRBD1	few	TRBJ2-7	TGTGCCTGGGACGAGGGACAGGGCGACGAGCAGTACTTC	CAWDEGQGDEQYF
TRBV7-2	.	.	TRBJ2-6	TGTGCCAGCAGCTCCGTGGGGCTCACTGGGGCCAACGTCCTGACTTTC	CASSSVGLTGANVLTF
TRBV6-5	.	once	TRBJ2-7	TGTGCCAGCAGTTACTCGCCTAGCGTCTCCTACGAGCAGTACTTC	CASSYSPSVSYEQYF
TRBV7-2	.	.	TRBJ2-7	TGTGCCAGCAGCTTAGAGGGAGGCTCCTACGAGCAGTACTTC	CASSLEGGSYEQYF
TRBV25-1	.	.	TRBJ2-3	TGTGCCAGCAGTGGGGTTCAGGGGATAGTTACAGATACGCAGTATTTT	CASSGVQGIVTDTQYF
TRBV6-1	TRBD1	.	TRBJ1-1	TGTGCCAGCAGTGAATTAATGGGACAGGGGATTTCGAACACTGAAGCTTTCTTT	CASSELMGQGISNTEAFF
TRBV28	TRBD2	.	TRBJ2-1	TGTGCCAGCAGTTTCCTAGCGGGGAGCTCCTACAATGAGCAGTTCTTC	CASSFLAGSSYNEQFF
TRBV4-2	.	once	TRBJ2-5	TGTGCCGCACGGAGGACGGGCCAAGAGACCCAGTACTTC	CAARRTGQETQYF
TRBV5-1	.	.	TRBJ2-3	TGCGCCAGCAGCTTGGGAGGCGGGAGCACAGATACGCAGTATTTT	CASSLGGGSTDTQYF
TRBV7-8	TRBD1	.	TRBJ2-7	TGTGCCAGCAGCGGACAGGGGATCTCCTACGAGCAGTACTTC	CASSGQGISYEQYF
TRBV7-3	.	.	TRBJ1-3	TGTGCCAGCAGCTTATCGCTAAGCTCTGGAAACACCATATATTTT	CASSLSLSSGNTIYF
TRBV27	.	.	TRBJ2-2	TGTGCCAGCAGTTTTTGGCTGAACACCGGGGAGCTGTTTTTT	CASSFWLNTGELFF
TRBV5-6	TRBD1	.	TRBJ1-4	TGTGCCAGCAGCCTCGGTAGGACAGGGGTAAAACTGTTTTTT	CASSLGRTGVKLFF
TRBV5-1	.	few	TRBJ1-1	TGCGCCAGCAGCTTGAACAGGGCCACTGAAGCTTTCTTT	CASSLNRATEAFF
TRBV5-6	TRBD1	once	TRBJ1-1	TGTGCCAGCAGCTTGGCCAAGTACAGGGGGACGAACACTGAAGCTTTCTTT	CASSLAKYRGTNTEAFF
TRBV30	.	.	TRBJ2-7	TGTGCCTGTACGGGTCGCTCCTACGAGCAGTACTTC	CACTGRSYEQYF
TRBV5-6	TRBD2	.	TRBJ2-7	TGTGCCAGCAGCTTGGCGGGACTAGCGGTTTACTACGAGCAGTACTTC	CASSLAGLAVYYEQYF
TRBV4-3	TRBD2	.	TRBJ2-1	TGCGCCAGCAGCCAAGATAAGAGCGGGGTCTCCTACAATGAGCAGTTCTTC	CASSQDKSGVSYNEQFF
TRBV2	TRBD2	once	TRBJ2-4	TGTGCCAGCAGACGAGCGGGAGTGGAAAACATTCAGTACTTC	CASRRAGVENIQYF
TRBV7-3	.	.	TRBJ2-2	TGTGCCAGCAGCTTATTTCTATCGGGGACCGGGGAGCTGTTTTTT	CASSLFLSGTGELFF
TRBV7-7	.	.	TRBJ2-7	TGTGCTAGCAGCTTACGGGGTTCCTACGAGCAGTACTTC	CASSLRGSYEQYF
TRBV27	.	.	TRBJ2-1	TGTGCCAGCAGTACCCTCCAGGGGCCTAATGAGCAGTTCTTC	CASSTLQGPNEQFF
TRBV27	TRBD2	many	TRBJ2-5	TGTGCCAGCCGACGAACTCTGGCGGGAGTCAAGGGGGAGACCCAGTACTTC	CASRRTLAGVKGETQYF
TRBV29-1	.	.	TRBJ1-2	TGCAGCGTTACGTCTCCGGGGGGGAATGGCTACACCTTC	CSVTSPGGNGYTF
TRBV19	TRBD1	few	TRBJ2-7	TGTGCCAGTAGGGACGACAGGGCCTCCTACGAGCAGTACTTC	CASRDDRASYEQYF
TRBV7-9	TRBD1	.	TRBJ2-3	TGTGCCAGCAGCCACACAGGGGAGACAGATACGCAGTATTTT	CASSHTGETDTQYF
TRBV4-1	.	.	TRBJ1-4	TGCGCCAGCAGCCAATCCAGGAATGAAAAACTGTTTTTT	CASSQSRNEKLFF
TRBV6-1	.	.	TRBJ1-1	TGTGCCAGCAGTGAATCAACAGGGAGCACTGAAGCTTTCTTT	CASSESTGSTEAFF
TRBV9	TRBD2	.	TRBJ2-5	TGTGCCAGCAGCGAGAGAGGACTAGCGGGAAGAGAGACCCAGTACTTC	CASSERGLAGRETQYF
TRBV9	.	.	TRBJ2-3	TGTGCCAGCAGCCCGGGACAAAGCACAGATACGCAGTATTTT	CASSPGQSTDTQYF
TRBV7-9	.	.	TRBJ1-4	TGTGCCAGCAGCTCTAAGGGGAGGGGGGATGAAAAACTGTTTTTT	CASSSKGRGDEKLFF
TRBV30	.	.	TRBJ2-3	TGTGCCTGGAAAAGGGACACACTCACAGATACGCAGTATTTT	CAWKRDTLTDTQYF
TRBV5-1	.	.	TRBJ2-7	TGCGCCAGCAGCCCGGTTATCGGCAGGTCCTACGAGCAGTACTTC	CASSPVIGRSYEQYF
TRBV27	TRBD1	.	TRBJ1-2	TGTGCCAGCAGTCCAGGACAGGGGGCTTATTATGGCTACACCTTC	CASSPGQGAYYGYTF
TRBV7-3	.	.	TRBJ2-3	TGTGCCAGCAGCCCTGGGCGGGGCGGCACAGATACGCAGTATTTT	CASSPGRGGTDTQYF
TRBV5-1	.	.	TRBJ2-7	TGCGCCAGCAGCGTAAATGACAGGTTCGAGCAGTACTTC	CASSVNDRFEQYF
TRBV5-1	.	.	TRBJ2-7	TGCGCCAGCAGCTGGGGACTCCGGGGGACTTACGAGCAGTACTTC	CASSWGLRGTYEQYF
TRBV2	TRBD1	few	TRBJ2-7	TGTGCCAGCAGGGGTGGACAGGGAAACCCCGCCGGTTCCTACGAGCAGTACTTC	CASRGGQGNPAGSYEQYF
TRBV25-1	TRBD1	once	TRBJ2-7	TGTGCCAGCAGTGATGTACCAGGGGGCGGCTACGAGCAGTACTTC	CASSDVPGGGYEQYF
TRBV10-3	TRBD2	.	TRBJ2-2	TGTGGGGTACTAGCGGGGTCGAACACCGGGGAGCTGTTTTTT	CGVLAGSNTGELFF
TRBV27	.	.	TRBJ2-4	TGTGCCAGCAGAACCTCAGGGATTCGAGTCGGCAAAAACATTCAGTACTTC	CASRTSGIRVGKNIQYF
TRBV18	.	.	TRBJ2-7	TGTGCCAGCTCACGTGGACAGTCCTACGAGCAGTACTTC	CASSRGQSYEQYF
TRBV9	TRBD2	.	TRBJ2-7	TGTGCCAGCAGCGTTGGCGGGAGTCTGGACGAGCAGTACTTC	CASSVGGSLDEQYF
TRBV4-1	TRBD1	.	TRBJ1-2	TGCGCCAGCCAGGGGGTGGGGGGTATATCTGGCTACACCTTC	CASQGVGGISGYTF
TRBV7-3	.	.	TRBJ2-3	TGTGCCAGCAGGCGAACAGGGTTGAGCGATACGCAGTATTTT	CASRRTGLSDTQYF
TRBV19	TRBD1	.	TRBJ2-1	TGTGCCAGTAGTCGACAGGGGTGGAAGTTCTTC	CASSRQGWKFF
TRBV4-1	TRBD2	.	TRBJ2-2	TGCGCCAGCAGACCAGCGGGAGGGCCGGGATACACCGGGGAGCTGTTTTTT	CASRPAGGPGYTGELFF